Included here is one TCR beta chain sequence, with context. These data belong to a study of blood T cell repertoires in COVID-19. Overall study context: COVID-19 samples collected from the United States, Italy and Spain covered acute and convalescent phases. Sources were T cells, B-cell-depleted T cells, or PBMCs; the material itself was cDNA or gDNA.

Per the original data handling: For nucleated cells, counts were estimated from reference gene primer amplification. Only in-frame clones appear in the TCRdb table, and some are missing; sequencing was by immunoSEQ multiplex PCR. From that table come the V and J calls and clone size; the DNA was used to work out D and trimming. Of around 100,000 clones in the sample, approximately 90% are singletons; the top ten hold under 2.5%. J lost 2 bases, V lost 5 bases, and 4 bases had no gene match. Germline V gene lookup returns CDR1 SGHTA and CDR2 FQGNSA. This CDR3 is 15 amino acids long. The receptor was isolated from a middle-aged man with active COVID-19. The genes are TRBV7-2 and TRBJ2-7; 12 bases match TRBD2. The sequenced sample was peripheral blood. In DNA, the CDR3 is TGTGCCAGCAGCCTGACTAGCGGGGGACCCTACGAGCAGTACTTC. As protein: CASSLTSGGPYEQYF.